The sequence of this T cell receptor (beta chain) was determined in a study of cytomegalovirus exposure and HLA in healthy donors. This clone was counted a few times. Germline loops: CDR1 MNHEY, CDR2 SVGAGI. V was pared by 5 bases and J by 4 bases, with 11 bases between. The CDR3 consists of 13 residues. The PCR ran on 60 Vbeta and 13 Jbeta primers. Sequencing used immunoSEQ multiplex PCR; TCRdb keeps in-frame clones, though not all of them. The sample holds about 110,000 clones; about 70% are singletons and the top ten take approximately 2.5%. The V and J genes are TRBV6-5 and TRBJ1-1, with D tentatively TRBD1 (5 bases). The receptor was isolated from a man between 50 and 59 years old in good health and CMV-seropositive. Sequenced: PBMCs. CDR3 coding DNA: TGTGCCAGCAGTGCTATCGGGGGCACTGAAGCTTTCTTT. This translates into CASSAIGGTEAFF.